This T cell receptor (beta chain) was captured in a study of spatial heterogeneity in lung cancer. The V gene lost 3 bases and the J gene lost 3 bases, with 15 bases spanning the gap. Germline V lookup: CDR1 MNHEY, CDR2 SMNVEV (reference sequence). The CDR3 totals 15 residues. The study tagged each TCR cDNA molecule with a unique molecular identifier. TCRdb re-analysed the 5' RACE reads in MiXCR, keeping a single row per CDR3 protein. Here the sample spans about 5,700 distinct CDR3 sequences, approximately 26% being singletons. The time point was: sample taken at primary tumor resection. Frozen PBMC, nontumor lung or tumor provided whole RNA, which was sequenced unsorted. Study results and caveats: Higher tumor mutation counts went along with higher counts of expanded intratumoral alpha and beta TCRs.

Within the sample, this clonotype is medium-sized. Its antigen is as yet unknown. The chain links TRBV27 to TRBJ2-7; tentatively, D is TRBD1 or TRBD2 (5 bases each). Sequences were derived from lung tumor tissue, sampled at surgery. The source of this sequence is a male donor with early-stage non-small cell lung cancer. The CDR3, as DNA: TGTGCCAGCAGTTTTCCGGGGCAGAAAAACTACGAGCAGTACTTC. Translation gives CASSFPGQKNYEQYF.